This is a list of T cell receptor beta chains from one sample in a study of human T cells and chemical hapten exposure. TCRdb re-called the RACE reads through MiXCR, storing one row per CDR3 protein. Seen here are about 49,000 distinct CDR3 sequences, about 10% observed once, and the top ten hold approximately 4.5%. The source was whole blood, collected in connection with sensitization to the hapten diphenylcyclopropenone (DPC). The receptors stem from a woman in her forties or fifties with alopecia areata. Some clones in this sample may be carry-over from other donors' samples. The CDR3 runs from the conserved cysteine through the conserved F or W. The order of the fields is J gene, clone size, CDR3 length, V gene, CDR3 protein. A clone size is listed for some rows: how often the clone was seen (once, few, many), or a class if it is expanded.

TRBJ2-5 | - | 14 | TRBV5-1 | CASSSIAGQETQYF
TRBJ2-7 | many | 13 | TRBV28 | CASSYPSSGRQYF
TRBJ2-7 | many | 14 | TRBV6-6 | CASNTRDRGWEQYF
TRBJ2-7 | many | 12 | TRBV2 | CASSPGGGEQYF
TRBJ1-3 | many | 15 | TRBV20-1 | CSARGGGFYGNTIYF
TRBJ2-2 | many | 13 | TRBV12-2 | CASRESLAGELFF
TRBJ2-6 | many | 18 | TRBV7-2 | CASSLAGRLLSGANVLTF
TRBJ2-7 | many | 15 | TRBV11-2 | CASSWGTSGTYEQYF
TRBJ2-2 | many | 16 | TRBV27 | CASSSSYGANTGELFF
TRBJ1-4 | few | 17 | TRBV20-1 | CSATPQGAQRTNEKLFF
TRBJ2-7 | large | 13 | TRBV27 | CASSFHGLGEQYF
TRBJ2-2 | few | 15 | TRBV30 | CAWSAGEWPTGELFF
TRBJ2-3 | many | 14 | TRBV5-4 | CASRGAVSTDTQYF
TRBJ2-2 | many | 16 | TRBV18 | CASSPVGLANTGELFF
TRBJ2-7 | few | 13 | TRBV12-3/TRBV12-4 | CASSLSELGEQYF
TRBJ2-7 | many | 14 | TRBV6-2/TRBV6-3 | CASSLTSGAYEQYF